This T cell receptor (beta chain) was sequenced in a study of control samples from healthy donors and cancer patients. V lost 6 bases to trimming and J lost 6 bases, with 14 bases between them. This CDR3 contains 13 residues. Germline-derived CDR1 and CDR2 are MNHNY and SVGAGI (reference sequence). TCRdb keeps only in-frame clones here, not all; method: immunoSEQ multiplex PCR. The sample contains about 140,000 clones, more than 90% of which appear only once. This TCR came from a man aged 25-45 years in good health. V gene TRBV6-6 combines with J gene TRBJ1-1; tentative D call: TRBD1 (5 bases). The specimen was blood. The chain's CDR3 is CASSGGAPAEAFF. CDR3 nucleotides: TGTGCCAGCAGCGGAGGGGCCCCCGCTGAAGCTTTCTTT.